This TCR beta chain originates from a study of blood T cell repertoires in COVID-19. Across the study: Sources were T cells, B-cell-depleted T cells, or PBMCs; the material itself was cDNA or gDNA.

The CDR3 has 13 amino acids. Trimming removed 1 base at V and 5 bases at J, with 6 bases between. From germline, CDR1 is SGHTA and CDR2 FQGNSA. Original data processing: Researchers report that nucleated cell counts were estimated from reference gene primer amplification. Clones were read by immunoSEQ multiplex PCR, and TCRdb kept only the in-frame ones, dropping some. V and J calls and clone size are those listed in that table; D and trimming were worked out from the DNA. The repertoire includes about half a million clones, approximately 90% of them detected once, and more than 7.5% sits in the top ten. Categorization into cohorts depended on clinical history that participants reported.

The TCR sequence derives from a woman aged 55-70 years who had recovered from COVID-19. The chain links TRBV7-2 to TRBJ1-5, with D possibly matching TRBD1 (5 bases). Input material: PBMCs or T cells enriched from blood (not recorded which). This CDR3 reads CASSLEGYQPQHF. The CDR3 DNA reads TGTGCCAGCAGCTTAGAGGGGTATCAGCCCCAGCATTTT.